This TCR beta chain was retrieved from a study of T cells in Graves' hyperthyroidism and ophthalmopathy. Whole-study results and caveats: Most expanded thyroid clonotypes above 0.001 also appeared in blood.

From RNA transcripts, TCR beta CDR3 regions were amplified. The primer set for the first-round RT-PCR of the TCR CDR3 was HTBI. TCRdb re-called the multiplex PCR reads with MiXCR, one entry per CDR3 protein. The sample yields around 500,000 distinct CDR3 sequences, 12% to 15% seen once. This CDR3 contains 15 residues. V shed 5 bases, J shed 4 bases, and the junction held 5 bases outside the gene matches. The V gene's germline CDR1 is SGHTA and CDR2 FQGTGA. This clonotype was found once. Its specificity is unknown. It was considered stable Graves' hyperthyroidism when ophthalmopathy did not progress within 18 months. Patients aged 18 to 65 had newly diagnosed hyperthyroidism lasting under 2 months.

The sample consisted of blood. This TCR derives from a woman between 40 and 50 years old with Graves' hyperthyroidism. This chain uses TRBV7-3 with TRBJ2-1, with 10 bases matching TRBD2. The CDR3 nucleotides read TGTGCCAGCAGCGGTAGCGGGAGGACTTACAATGAGCAGTTCTTC. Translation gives CASSGSGRTYNEQFF.